This TCR beta chain comes out of a study of T-cell reconstitution after alpha-beta-depleted transplantation in children. Points from the study as a whole: From surviving recipient T cells and thymic progenitors came the high day-60 TCRbeta diversity observed in some patients. As was reported, about two months after transplant, alpha-beta T cells came from several hundred expanded graft clones. At one year after transplant, newly produced T cells mostly accounted for T-cell counts and diversity.

This clonotype appeared a single time. Its antigen remains unknown. V lost 4 bases and J lost 8, with 12 bases in between. Germline V CDR1 and CDR2: MGHDK, SYGVNS. The CDR3 loop spans 13 amino acids. It was with unique molecular identifiers that the TCRbeta library was prepared. MiXCR was run by TCRdb on the PCR reads, yielding one entry per CDR3 protein. The sample contains roughly 570,000 distinct CDR3 sequences, 25% to 30% of which appear only once. This sequence joins TRBV25-1 and TRBJ2-1; no clear D. Source: PBMCs, taken before TCRalphabeta/CD19-depleted stem cell transplant. The receptor was isolated from a boy under two years old with Wiskott-Aldrich syndrome, due to receive a stem cell transplant. The CDR3 DNA reads as TGTGCCAGCAGTGGAAGGACGATCGATGAGCAGTTCTTC. Its translation: CASSGRTIDEQFF.